A single sample is the source of the 30 T cell receptor beta chains below, sequenced in a study of blood T cell repertoires in COVID-19. The data were produced by immunoSEQ multiplex PCR, yet TCRdb's version contains in-frame clones alone and is incomplete. The sample carries around 150,000 clones, 70% to 80% recorded once. Material: peripheral blood. The receptor source for this set is a man between 60 and 75 years old who had recovered from COVID-19.

CDR3 sequence reads: CASSELQATEAFF. CDR3 nucleotide sequence: TGTGCCAGCAGTGAATTGCAGGCCACTGAAGCTTTCTTT. The chain has TRBV25-1 and TRBJ1-1; D not resolved. The germline CDR1 and CDR2 sequences are MGHDK and SYGVNS. Trimming removed 1 base from V and 4 bases from J, with 7 bases in between. The CDR3 totals 13 residues.

This clone was counted a single time. This chain joins TRBV28 and TRBJ2-5, with D possibly TRBD1 on 5 matching bases. The CDR3 length is 14 residues. Germline CDR1 reads MDHEN; CDR2 reads SYDVKM. Trimming cost V 6 bases and J 2 bases, with 13 bases left between them. The CDR3 coding sequence is TGTGCCAGCAGCCTAGGGGCTGTACAAGAGACCCAGTACTTC. It is translated as CASSLGAVQETQYF.

The chain joins TRBV28 to TRBJ1-5; weak D call: TRBD1 (5 bases). From germline, CDR1 is MDHEN and CDR2 SYDVKM. The CDR3 has 17 amino acids. V was shortened by 2 bases and J by 0 bases, with 14 bases between the two germline ends. The CDR3 DNA is TGTGCCAGCAGTTTAGGACACCTAAGCTATAGCAATCAGCCCCAGCATTTT. As protein: CASSLGHLSYSNQPQHF.

The CDR3 loop reads CASSSGLLNYGYTF. The CDR3 DNA is TGCGCCAGCTCCTCGGGACTCCTGAACTATGGCTACACCTTC. This rearrangement joins TRBV4-1 to TRBJ1-2, with D perhaps TRBD1 (5 bases). The CDR3 consists of 14 residues. The germline gives CDR1 MGHRA, CDR2 YSYEKL. The germline V and J ends were trimmed by 8 bases and 2 bases, with 15 bases remaining between them.

This clone was seen once. The rearrangement joins TRBV30 to TRBJ2-7, with 12 positions matching TRBD2. The CDR3 sequence is 15 residues long. Germline CDR1 reads GTSNPN; CDR2 reads SVGIG (reference sequence). Trimming at V came to 0 bases and at J to 5 bases, leaving 5 bases not matched to a gene. The CDR3 nucleotides read TGTGCCTGGAGTGTACTAGCGGGGGGTGTCGACGAGCAGTACTTC. This gives the protein CAWSVLAGGVDEQYF.

V gene TRBV3-1 (or the pseudogene TRBV3-2) combines with J gene TRBJ2-3; 7 nucleotides match TRBD2. The V gene's germline CDR1 is LGHDT and CDR2 YNNKEL (reference sequence). After removal of 4 bases from V and 3 bases from J, the junction contained 10 bases not matched to a gene. The CDR3 is made up of 16 amino acids. CDR3 loop: CASSLGPAGETDTQYF. In DNA, the CDR3 is TGTGCCAGCAGCCTGGGACCGGCGGGGGAAACAGATACGCAGTATTTT.

This clone has more than one count but fewer than ten. The chain uses TRBV7-2 and TRBJ2-5; no firm D call. The germline gives CDR1 SGHTA, CDR2 FQGNSA. This CDR3 has 13 amino acids. Deletions cut 7 bases from V and 2 bases from J, with 11 bases between. The CDR3 coding sequence is TGTGCCAGCACGATTTCAGTTCAAGAGACCCAGTACTTC. Translated: CASTISVQETQYF.

The chain has TRBV6-5 and TRBJ1-2, with 8 bases fitting TRBD1. Germline CDR1 and CDR2: MNHEY and SVGAGI. The CDR3 spans 14 residues. J lost 8 bases, V lost 6 bases, and 11 bases had no gene match. The CDR3 DNA follows: TGTGCCAGCAGCCGGACAGGGAGGTTGTTCGGCTACACCTTC. Its protein product is CASSRTGRLFGYTF.

V is TRBV10-3 and J is TRBJ1-4; 7 nucleotides match TRBD1. CDR3 length: 14 residues. V was clipped by 3 bases and J by 7 bases; unmatched bases: 5. Germline CDR1 ENHRY, CDR2 SYGVKD. The CDR3 DNA reads TGTGCCATCAGTGAAGGGGGCTCTGTTGAAAAACTGTTTTTT. It translates to CAISEGGSVEKLFF.

This clone was seen a few times. The chain carries TRBV21-1 and TRBJ1-1; TRBD1 is taken as the D call from the table, unchecked against the DNA. TRBV21-1 is recorded as a pseudogene. The length of the CDR3 is 14 residues. The chain's CDR3 is CASSKGAPNTEAFF. The CDR3 region has the DNA TGTGCCAGCAGCAAAGGGGCGCCGAACACTGAAGCTTTCTTT.

The chain joins TRBV11-3 to TRBJ2-1; 11 nucleotides agree with TRBD1. The CDR3 runs 16 residues. The germline CDR1 and CDR2 sequences are SGHNT and YENEEA. V was pared by 4 bases and J by 5 bases, with 7 bases of the junction left unmatched. This CDR3 reads CASSSSGTGGNNEQFF. CDR3 nucleotide sequence: TGTGCCAGCAGCTCTTCCGGGACAGGGGGTAACAATGAGCAGTTCTTC.

J is TRBJ2-5 and V is TRBV20-1; 7 bases map to TRBD1. This CDR3 contains 12 residues. Looked up from germline, CDR1 is DFQATT and CDR2 is SNEGSKA (reference sequence). J was trimmed by 5 bases and V by 3 bases; bases with no gene match: 3. Here the CDR3 DNA reads TGCAGTGCTAGTAACAGGGGTGAGACCCAGTACTTC. Amino acids: CSASNRGETQYF.

Only a few counts were recorded for this clone. This rearrangement joins TRBV6-6 to TRBJ1-2, with 10 bases aligning to TRBD1. Germline V lookup: CDR1 MNHNY, CDR2 SVGAGI (reference sequence). The junction had 5 bases not matched to a gene; V was cut back by 4 bases and J by 6 bases. The CDR3 runs to 14 residues. CDR3 sequence reads: CASSSRDRGDGYTF. The CDR3 nucleotides read TGTGCCAGCAGTTCCAGGGACAGGGGAGATGGCTACACCTTC.

This chain connects TRBV12-3 or TRBV12-4 to TRBJ2-5; tentative D call: TRBD1 (5 bases). V dropped 0 bases and J dropped 7 bases, with 9 bases sitting between them. This CDR3 contains 13 residues. In nucleotides, the CDR3 is TGTGCCAGCAGTTTAGCCAGGGTGGGGACCCAGTACTTC. Amino acid sequence: CASSLARVGTQYF.

The chain employs TRBV6-5 and TRBJ1-1, with 7 bases fitting TRBD1. Germline CDR1 reads MNHEY; CDR2 reads SVGAGI. V gave up 6 bases and J gave up 1 base; unmatched junction bases: 8. The CDR3 runs to 15 residues. The CDR3 nucleotides are TGTGCCAGCAGCCAGGGGGTGAGCCCGAACACTGAAGCTTTCTTT. Translated, it gives CASSQGVSPNTEAFF.

The sample holds many counts of this clone. The genes are TRBV4-2 and TRBJ1-2; no clear D gene. This CDR3 region has 16 residues. Germline V CDR1 and CDR2: LGHNA, YNFKEQ. Trimming stripped 0 bases from V and 4 bases from J, with 15 bases between. The CDR3 sequence: CASSQDPTDLTYGYTF. The CDR3 DNA sequence: TGTGCCAGCAGCCAAGACCCCACGGACTTGACCTATGGCTACACCTTC.

The J gene is TRBJ2-3, the V gene TRBV7-2; 9 bases are shared with TRBD2. The CDR3 totals 17 residues. V lost 5 bases to trimming and J lost 0 bases; unmatched junction nucleotides: 9. Germline lookup yields CDR1 SGHTA and CDR2 FQGNSA. This CDR3 reads CASSPPRGGVSTDTQYF. The CDR3 DNA reads TGTGCCAGCAGCCCCCCGCGGGGGGGGGTTAGCACAGATACGCAGTATTTT.

This clone was seen at least ten times. In DNA form, the CDR3 reads TGCGCCAGCGGGACAGATAATTCACCCCTCCACTTT. Protein sequence: CASGTDNSPLHF. The chain recombines TRBV10-1 with TRBJ1-6; 7 bases are a match to TRBD1. J lost 5 bases, V lost 8 bases, and 0 bases had no gene match. The CDR3 loop spans 12 amino acids. The germline gives CDR1 WNHNN, CDR2 SYGVQD (reference sequence).

The V gene is TRBV7-9, the J gene TRBJ2-1, with TRBD2 matching over 13 bases. This CDR3 region has 15 residues. V shed 7 bases and J 7 bases; nucleotides not matched to a gene: 7. The germline V gene has CDR1 SEHNR and CDR2 FQNEAQ (reference sequence). CDR3 coding DNA: TGTGCCAGCATCTATGGACTAGCGGGAGATAATGAGCAGTTCTTC. Its protein product is CASIYGLAGDNEQFF.

The chain recombines TRBV4-3 with TRBJ2-1; possible D gene TRBD1, 6 bases. Germline values: CDR1 LGHNA, CDR2 YSLEER. V was clipped by 0 bases and J by 8 bases, with 14 bases between them. There are 15 residues in the CDR3. CDR3 sequence: CASSQDRGRLDEQFF. CDR3 DNA: TGCGCCAGCAGCCAAGACAGGGGACGGCTGGATGAGCAGTTCTTC.

This rearrangement joins TRBV19 to TRBJ1-5, with D possibly matching TRBD1 (6 bases). V shed 8 bases and J shed 6 bases, with 8 bases lying between them. The CDR3 spans 11 residues. Germline V CDR1 and CDR2: LNHDA, SQIVND (reference sequence). In DNA form, the CDR3 reads TGTGCCAGTGGGGGCCTTCAGCCCCAGCATTTT. Its protein product is CASGGLQPQHF. Supplemented by reference TRBV19 and TRBJ1-5, the full variable domain reads DGGITQSPKYLFRKEGQNVTLSCEQNLNHDAMYWYRQDPGQGLRLIYYSQIVNDFQKGDIAEGYSVSREKKESFPLTVTSAQKNPTAFYLCASGGLQPQHFGDGTRLSIL.

The V gene is TRBV5-4, the J gene TRBJ1-2, with D hard to call. The CDR3 sequence is 15 residues long. Between the trimmed V and J ends, which lost 4 bases and 0 bases, there was a span of 13 bases. From germline, CDR1 is SGHNT and CDR2 YYREEE (reference sequence). CDR3 bases: TGTGCCAGCAGCGCCTCACACGGGGCTAACTATGGCTACACCTTC. It translates to CASSASHGANYGYTF.

V usage is TRBV28 and J usage is TRBJ2-7, with 10 bases lining up with TRBD1. This CDR3 is built from 17 residues. After removal of 1 base from V and 2 bases from J, the junction contained 8 bases not matched to a gene. The germline V gene has CDR1 MDHEN and CDR2 SYDVKM. The CDR3 sequence is CASSLFSGTGVPYEQYF. The CDR3 DNA is TGTGCCAGCAGTTTATTTTCTGGGACAGGGGTGCCCTACGAGCAGTACTTC.

The chain has TRBV3-1 (or the pseudogene TRBV3-2) and TRBJ2-3, with D tentatively TRBD2 (6 bases). The length of the CDR3 is 14 residues. Germline V gene sequence: CDR1 LGHDT, CDR2 YNNKEL (reference sequence). Trimming pared 4 bases from V and 2 bases from J, leaving 10 bases between. The CDR3 region is CASSLAVPTDTQYF. The CDR3 bases are TGTGCCAGCAGCCTAGCGGTTCCCACAGATACGCAGTATTTT.

The CDR3 sequence is CASTSRGRGREDGYTF. Written as DNA, the CDR3 is TGTGCCAGCACCTCCCGAGGGCGAGGGAGAGAGGATGGCTACACCTTC. V is TRBV28 and J is TRBJ1-2; D remains unclear. V gave up 7 bases and J gave up 6 bases, with 24 bases separating them. The CDR3 sequence is 16 residues long. Germline V gene lookup returns CDR1 MDHEN and CDR2 SYDVKM.

V gene TRBV5-1 combines with J gene TRBJ1-1; no firm D call. Trimming took 4 bases from V and 1 from J, leaving 14 bases between them. The germline CDR1 and CDR2 sequences are SGHRS and YFSETQ. The CDR3 is 15 residues long. The CDR3 loop reads CASSPNGVPNTEAFF. The CDR3, as DNA: TGCGCCAGCAGCCCTAACGGGGTCCCGAACACTGAAGCTTTCTTT.

The rearrangement joins TRBV28 to TRBJ1-2; 8 bases agree with TRBD1. Losses at the gene ends were 5 bases for V and 7 bases for J; bases not matched to a gene: 18. There are 17 residues in the CDR3. Germline V gives CDR1 MDHEN, CDR2 SYDVKM. This CDR3 reads CASSTRGDRTREGGYTF. The CDR3 nucleotides read TGTGCCAGCAGTACACGGGGGGACAGGACCCGTGAAGGTGGCTACACCTTC.

The chain recombines TRBV6-5 with TRBJ1-4, with 8 nucleotides matching TRBD1. V trimming: 10 bases; J trimming: 8 bases; junction bases outside the gene matches: 9. This CDR3 has 13 amino acids. The V gene's germline CDR1 is MNHEY and CDR2 SVGAGI. The CDR3 is CATGGTGREKLFF. The CDR3 DNA reads as TGTGCCACCGGAGGGACAGGACGGGAAAAACTGTTTTTT.

The rearrangement joins TRBV10-3 to TRBJ2-1; 7 bases agree with TRBD1. The CDR3 has 14 amino acids. CDR1 is ENHRY and CDR2 is SYGVKD in the germline V gene. The V segment lost 2 bases and the J segment 5 bases; nucleotides outside the gene matches: 3. CDR3 residues: CAISERGTDNEQFF. Here the CDR3 DNA reads TGTGCCATCAGTGAGAGAGGGACAGACAATGAGCAGTTCTTC.

This clone turned up a few times. As DNA, the CDR3 is TGTGCCAGCAGCGCGCTTCCCCGGGGTAATGAGCAGTTCTTC. Amino acids: CASSALPRGNEQFF. V gene TRBV9 combines with J gene TRBJ2-1, with D possibly matching TRBD2 (5 bases). The CDR3 spans 14 residues. Germline assignment: CDR1 SGDLS and CDR2 YYNGEE. Trimming pared 3 bases from V and 7 bases from J, leaving 14 bases between.